This T cell receptor beta chain was obtained from a study of OX40 agonist ivuxolimab in advanced cancers. For the wider study: Ivuxolimab was a fully human IgG2 agonistic monoclonal antibody targeting the costimulatory receptor OX40 (CD134). Intravenous ivuxolimab was administered to patients every 2 weeks at six dose levels: 0.01, 0.1, 0.3, 1.5, 3 and 10 mg/kg. Of the roughly 51 patients in dose escalation, about 20 had hepatocellular carcinoma, about 15 had melanoma, 9 had renal cell carcinoma and 9 had head and neck cancer. In the dose-escalation cohort, approximately 80% of patients were male, and the mean age was approximately 60 years with a range of roughly 20 to 79. Prior anti-PD-1, anti-PD-L1 or anti-CTLA-4 therapy was permitted, and checkpoint inhibitors had been received by more than 35% of dose-escalation patients. Partial responses were achieved by three dose-escalation patients, of whom one had hepatocellular carcinoma and two had cutaneous melanoma. Peripheral TCRbeta sequencing was intended to test whether TCR sequence diversity was altered and clonal T-cell expansion was caused by ivuxolimab. The monotherapy dose-escalation portion (N ≈ 50 patients) of the phase I ivuxolimab trial is reported in the paper.

Taken from cysteine to phenylalanine, the CDR3 has 16 residues. Of the read, only the CDR3 DNA is kept; its 48 bases are in frame from base 1. According to the germline V gene (reference sequence), CDR1 reads SEHNR and CDR2 reads FQNEAQ. Trimmed from V: 5 bases; trimmed from J: 2 bases; junction bases lacking a gene match: 8. The trial excluded patients who had a history of autoimmune disease or were on systemic immunosuppression. Peripheral blood for TCR sequencing was drawn from every dose cohort at baseline, at cycle 4 day 1 and at cycle 7 day 1. Samples came from an open-label, multicenter, first-in-human phase I dose-escalation trial of ivuxolimab. Adults with locally advanced or metastatic melanoma, renal cell, hepatocellular, or head and neck squamous cell carcinoma were enrolled in the trial. Before TCR sequencing, CD4+ T cells and CD8+ T cells from peripheral blood were sorted into separate populations.

This clone came up once. Its antigen is currently not known. No base quality information exists; no much larger clone differs at one position. Study-wide findings and limitations: In partial responders in the 0.1-3.0 mg/kg groups, normalized peripheral clonal expansion was found to be among the lowest, especially among CD8+ T cells. The antigen specificity of the peripheral T cells that underwent clonal expansion was not determined. On average, CD8+ T cells showed more expanded clones than CD4+ T cells after ivuxolimab. Low levels of normalized T-cell clonal expansion were also shown by some nonresponding patients. At doses of 0.1 to 3.0 mg/kg, clonal expansion of both CD4+ and CD8+ blood T cells was observed from baseline to week 6.

Genomic DNA was isolated from the sorted cells so that the TCRbeta CDR3 region could be sequenced. The immunoSEQ Assay was used for sequencing of TCRbeta CDR3 regions. TCRdb's version of the immuneACCESS table is confined to in-frame rearrangements and falls short of the full clone set. An unresolved V gene accounts for under half of the shortfall where checked; the remainder is of unknown origin. This sample has 13,000 to 15,000 clones in its table, and roughly 82% of those were observed once. The ten largest clones capture around 29% of the sample. This clonotype originated in an adult with an advanced solid tumor such as melanoma, head and neck, liver or kidney cancer. The sequencing used CD4+ or CD8+ T cells sorted from blood, collected in a trial of the OX40 agonist ivuxolimab. The chain joins TRBV7-9 to TRBJ2-2; TRBD1 agrees with 7 junctional bases. Here is the DNA: TGTGCCAGCAGCCCGACCACAGGGGCCAACACCGGGGAGCTGTTTTTT. It translates as CASSPTTGANTGELFF.